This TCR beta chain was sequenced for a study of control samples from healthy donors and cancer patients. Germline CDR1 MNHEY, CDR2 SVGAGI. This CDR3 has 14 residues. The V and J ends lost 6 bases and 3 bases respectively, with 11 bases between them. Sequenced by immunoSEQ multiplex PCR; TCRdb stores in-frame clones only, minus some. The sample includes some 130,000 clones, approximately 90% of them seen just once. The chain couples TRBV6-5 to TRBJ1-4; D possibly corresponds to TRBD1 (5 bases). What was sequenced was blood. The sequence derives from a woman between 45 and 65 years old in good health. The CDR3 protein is CASREGTPNEKLFF. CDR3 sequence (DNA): TGTGCCAGCAGGGAGGGGACCCCTAATGAAAAACTGTTTTTT.